By sample fraction, the clone carrying this T cell receptor beta chain is large. Germline V gives CDR1 KGHSH, CDR2 LQKENI. This CDR3 region has 17 residues. The V end lost 5 bases, the J end lost 3 bases, and 22 bases lay between the germline ends. This record belongs to a study of tumour-infiltrating T cells in Burkitt lymphoma. Using immunoSEQ multiplex PCR, the repertoire was profiled, and TCRdb retains in-frame clones only, with some absent. The sample shows fewer than 5,000 clones, 15% to 20% of them seen only once. The V call is TRBV18, the J call TRBJ1-2; D is possibly TRBD1 (6 bases). The source of this sequence is a human donor with diffuse large B-cell lymphoma. Some clones in this sample may be carry-over from other donors' samples. Sequencing was carried out using tumor tissue. CDR3 nucleotides: TGTGCCAGCTCAACCCGGGCCCCTGACAGGAGGGACTATGGCTACACCTTC. This codes for CASSTRAPDRRDYGYTF.